Below, 26 T cell receptor beta chains from the same sample are listed, as sequenced in a study of long-term antiretroviral therapy in people with HIV. The authors ran the immunoSEQ assay, v3.0, at survey level. Only in-frame clones appear in the TCRdb table, and some are missing; sequencing was by immunoSEQ multiplex PCR. The data show 30,000 to 40,000 clones, with almost 85% seen just once and around 4.4% held by the top ten. Sequenced here: unsorted PBMCs, sampled approximately 3.5 years after starting antiretroviral therapy. All receptors come from a man aged 18 to 30 with HIV.

In this sample, this clone turned up a few times. V gene TRBV10-3 combines with J gene TRBJ1-1; D possibly corresponds to TRBD1 (5 bases). Germline V gene sequence: CDR1 ENHRY, CDR2 SYGVKD. The CDR3 extends over 13 amino acids. Between the trimmed V and J ends, which lost 7 bases and 1 base, there was a span of 10 bases. DNA for the CDR3: TGTGCCATCAACCCGACAGCGAACACTGAAGCTTTCTTT. Amino acids: CAINPTANTEAFF.

The J gene is TRBJ1-1, the V gene TRBV7-9, with TRBD1 matching over 7 bases. The CDR3 runs 12 residues. CDR1 and CDR2 from the germline V gene are SEHNR and FQNEAQ (reference sequence). V shed 5 bases and J 8 bases; nucleotides not matched to a gene: 5. This chain's CDR3 is CASSLKGAEAFF. CDR3 coding DNA: TGTGCCAGCAGCCTCAAGGGGGCAGAAGCTTTCTTT.

The chain carries TRBV19 and TRBJ2-7; unclear D gene. Trimming took 10 bases from V and 2 from J, leaving 15 bases between them. This CDR3 is 13 amino acids long. Per germline, CDR1 LNHDA and CDR2 SQIVND (reference sequence). CDR3 DNA sequence: TGTGCCACCGACCCGGGCGCGCCCTACGAGCAGTACTTC. Residues: CATDPGAPYEQYF.

This chain uses TRBV5-1 with TRBJ2-2; no reliable D call. The germline CDR1 and CDR2 sequences are SGHRS and YFSETQ. V lost 1 base to trimming and J lost 4 bases, with 5 bases between them. CDR3 size: 13 residues. The CDR3 here is CASSLTGTGELFF. As DNA, the CDR3 is TGCGCCAGCAGCTTGACGGGCACCGGGGAGCTGTTTTTT.

CDR3 protein: CASSYSLRGDQPQHF. DNA for the CDR3: TGTGCCAGCAGTTACTCCCTCAGGGGTGATCAGCCCCAGCATTTT. The rearrangement joins TRBV6-5 to TRBJ1-5; perhaps TRBD1 as D (6 bases). The CDR3 has 15 amino acids. The V end was cut by 0 bases, the J end by 5 bases, with 11 bases between. Germline CDR1 is MNHEY and CDR2 is SVGAGI.

This clone has only a few counts. The chain has TRBV18 and TRBJ2-7; D is undetermined. Germline CDR1 KGHSH, CDR2 LQKENI. Trimming removed 3 bases at V and 4 bases at J, with 7 bases between. The CDR3 is 12 residues long. The DNA of the CDR3 is TGTGCCAGCTCACCCTTTGGGTACGAGCAGTACTTC. This sequence encodes CASSPFGYEQYF.

This clone was seen once. J is TRBJ2-3 and V is TRBV5-1, with 7 nucleotides matching TRBD1. After removal of 1 base from V and 4 bases from J, the junction contained 3 bases not matched to a gene. The CDR3 runs to 14 residues. Germline V lookup: CDR1 SGHRS, CDR2 YFSETQ. CDR3 loop: CASSLRQGADTQYF. Written as DNA, the CDR3 is TGCGCCAGCAGCTTGAGGCAGGGGGCAGATACGCAGTATTTT.

V gene TRBV28 combines with J gene TRBJ2-7, with D possibly being TRBD2 (7 bases). Per germline, CDR1 MDHEN and CDR2 SYDVKM. This CDR3 has 13 residues. Trimming cost V 2 bases and J 5 bases, with 10 bases left between them. In DNA, the CDR3 is TGTGCCAGCAGTTTACGGGGGGCGGACGAGCAGTACTTC. It encodes CASSLRGADEQYF.

The chain's CDR3 is CASSPQGGGVSEAFF. As DNA, the CDR3 is TGTGCCAGCTCACCCCAGGGAGGGGGCGTCTCTGAAGCTTTCTTT. The V and J genes are TRBV18 and TRBJ1-1; 7 bases fit TRBD1. CDR3 length: 15 amino acids. The V and J ends lost 3 bases and 6 bases, in that order; junction bases with no gene match: 10. From germline, CDR1 is KGHSH and CDR2 LQKENI.

This chain links TRBV11-2 with TRBJ2-1; D possibly matches TRBD1 or TRBD2 (6 bases each). Deletions cut 8 bases from V and 0 bases from J, with 14 bases between. CDR1 and CDR2 from the germline V gene are SGHAT and FQNNGV. The CDR3 covers 15 residues. The CDR3 is CASLGGGSSYNEQFF. The DNA of the CDR3 is TGTGCCAGCCTTGGAGGGGGGAGCTCCTACAATGAGCAGTTCTTC.

The rearrangement uses TRBV25-1 and TRBJ2-2; the D is unclear. The ends were cut back, 0 bases at V and 1 base at J, with 6 bases in the middle. Germline V gene sequence: CDR1 MGHDK, CDR2 SYGVNS. This CDR3 comprises 15 residues. This CDR3 is CASSEYNQNTGELFF. In DNA, the CDR3 is TGTGCCAGCAGTGAATATAACCAGAACACCGGGGAGCTGTTTTTT.

CDR3 bases: TGCGCCAGCATGGGGGAAGGGAACACTGAAGCTTTCTTT. Its protein is CASMGEGNTEAFF. The chain links TRBV5-1 to TRBJ1-1; weak D call: TRBD1 (5 bases). The germline gives CDR1 SGHRS, CDR2 YFSETQ. The CDR3 is 13 amino acids. V was trimmed by 6 bases and J by 1 base, leaving 10 bases between them.

This clone appeared a single time. The chain recombines TRBV10-3 with TRBJ2-7; 9 positions match TRBD1. CDR1 ENHRY and CDR2 SYGVKD come from the germline V gene. J gave up 5 bases and V 4 bases, and 12 bases lay outside the gene matches. CDR3 length: 16 amino acids. The CDR3 loop reads CAISGESRTGEDEQYF. CDR3 coding DNA: TGTGCCATCAGTGGGGAGTCGAGGACAGGGGAAGACGAGCAGTACTTC.

The V gene is TRBV11-3, the J gene TRBJ2-3; 14 bases line up with TRBD2. V lost 5 bases, J lost 4 bases, and 5 bases stayed unmatched. Germline values: CDR1 SGHNT, CDR2 YENEEA. This CDR3 has 16 amino acids. As DNA, the CDR3 is TGTGCCAGCAGCATGGGACTAGCGGGGGTGGCAGATACGCAGTATTTT. It translates to CASSMGLAGVADTQYF.

Notes on this clone: The identical CDR3 is also encoded by other nucleotide sequences in the sample. The chain links TRBV4-3 to TRBJ2-7, with D maybe TRBD1 (6 bases). CDR3 length: 14 residues. The germline gives CDR1 LGHNA, CDR2 YSLEER. The V end was cut by 0 bases, the J end by 4 bases, with 10 bases between. The CDR3 loop is CASSQDWGLYEQYF. The CDR3 DNA reads as TGCGCCAGCAGCCAAGATTGGGGGCTTTACGAGCAGTACTTC.

The V gene is TRBV7-8, the J gene TRBJ1-2; D call uncertain. CDR3 length equals 14 residues. Germline CDR1 is SGHVS and CDR2 is FQNEAQ. V shed 1 base and J shed 8 bases, with 14 bases lying between them. CDR3 DNA sequence: TGTGCCAGCAGCTTAGGCGGAGGGTCGGGCGGCTACACCTTC. Its translation is CASSLGGGSGGYTF.

This chain joins TRBV13 and TRBJ1-1; a possible D gene is TRBD1 (6 bases). CDR1 and CDR2 from the germline V gene are PRHDT and FYEKMQ (reference sequence). Trimming shortened V by 6 bases and J by 1 base, and 9 bases separated the two germline ends. CDR3 length: 13 residues. The chain's CDR3 is CASSLTGNTEAFF. CDR3 nucleotides: TGTGCCAGCAGTTTGACAGGGAACACTGAAGCTTTCTTT.

The chain combines TRBV19 with TRBJ2-1; possible D gene TRBD2, 6 bases. Trimming stripped 6 bases from V and 1 base from J, with 16 bases between. CDR3 length equals 16 residues. Germline CDR1 LNHDA, CDR2 SQIVND (reference sequence). Here the CDR3 DNA reads TGTGCCAGTAGCCCTTGGCGTAGCGGATCCTACAATGAGCAGTTCTTC. Protein sequence: CASSPWRSGSYNEQFF. Together with reference TRBV19 and TRBJ2-1, the CDR3 gives the full variable domain: DGGITQSPKYLFRKEGQNVTLSCEQNLNHDAMYWYRQDPGQGLRLIYYSQIVNDFQKGDIAEGYSVSREKKESFPLTVTSAQKNPTAFYLCASSPWRSGSYNEQFFGPGTRLTVL.

A note on this clone: Other nucleotide sequences from this sample produce the same CDR3. The chain has TRBV5-1 and TRBJ1-1; no clear D. The length of the CDR3 is 14 residues. Germline CDR1 SGHRS, CDR2 YFSETQ. The germline V and J ends were trimmed by 1 base and 1 base, with 8 bases remaining between them. CDR3 bases: TGCGCCAGCAGCTTGCGACGGGGGAACACTGAAGCTTTCTTT. This sequence encodes CASSLRRGNTEAFF.

The chain couples TRBV11-3 to TRBJ1-6; D ambiguous. Germline loops: CDR1 SGHNT, CDR2 YENEEA. This CDR3 comprises 13 residues. V was pared by 0 bases and J by 14 bases, with 11 bases between. DNA for the CDR3: TGTGCCAGCAGCTTAGAGTTACAGTGGGCCCTCCACTTT. It is translated as CASSLELQWALHF.

This chain joins TRBV6-6 and TRBJ2-1; D perhaps matches TRBD1 (6 bases). Germline V gene sequence: CDR1 MNHNY, CDR2 SVGAGI (reference sequence). The CDR3 loop spans 14 amino acids. Trimming stripped 0 bases from V and 7 bases from J, with 10 bases between. The CDR3 loop reads CASSYSGTRNEQFF. The CDR3 bases are TGTGCCAGCAGTTACTCTGGGACACGGAATGAGCAGTTCTTC.

The chain combines TRBV18 with TRBJ1-1; D is perhaps TRBD1 (6 bases). The CDR3 length is 17 residues. Trimming stripped 3 bases from V and 0 bases from J, with 17 bases between. Germline values: CDR1 KGHSH, CDR2 LQKENI. The CDR3 spells CASSPTGSLGMNTEAFF. DNA of the CDR3: TGTGCCAGCTCACCCACAGGGTCCCTAGGTATGAACACTGAAGCTTTCTTT.

The chain has TRBV5-1 and TRBJ2-1; 9 bases fit TRBD2. This CDR3 spans 14 amino acids. J was trimmed by 4 bases and V by 4 bases; bases with no gene match: 3. Germline loops: CDR1 SGHRS, CDR2 YFSETQ. CDR3 coding DNA: TGCGCCAGCAGCCTCAGCGGGGGGTACAATGAGCAGTTCTTC. It codes for CASSLSGGYNEQFF.

The chain uses TRBV20-1 and TRBJ1-1; D remains ambiguous. V dropped 6 bases and J dropped 5 bases, with 10 bases sitting between them. The CDR3 extends over 11 amino acids. Germline-derived CDR1 and CDR2 are DFQATT and SNEGSKA (reference sequence). CDR3 nucleotides: TGCAGTGCCGTAGAACGGACTGAAGCTTTCTTT. This encodes CSAVERTEAFF.

This chain joins TRBV2 and TRBJ1-1; D call uncertain. The CDR3 is 15 residues long. Germline V gives CDR1 SNHLY, CDR2 FYNNEI. V dropped 0 bases and J dropped 5 bases, with 13 bases sitting between them. CDR3 bases: TGTGCCAGCAGTGAAGCGGGCGGAGAAGAGACTGAAGCTTTCTTT. Protein sequence: CASSEAGGEETEAFF.

The chain carries TRBV7-6 and TRBJ2-2; 8 bases fit TRBD1. The V gene's germline CDR1 is SGHVS and CDR2 FNYEAQ. This CDR3 is 15 amino acids long. J was trimmed by 2 bases and V by 3 bases; bases with no gene match: 2. CDR3 sequence reads: CASSFDRGNTGELFF. For the CDR3, the DNA is TGTGCCAGCAGCTTCGACAGGGGAAACACCGGGGAGCTGTTTTTT. Supplemented by reference TRBV7-6 and TRBJ2-2, the full variable domain reads GAGVSQSPRYKVTKRGQDVALRCDPISGHVSLYWYRQALGQGPEFLTYFNYEAQQDKSGLPNDRFSAERPEGSISTLTIQRTEQRDSAMYRCASSFDRGNTGELFFGEGSRLTVL.